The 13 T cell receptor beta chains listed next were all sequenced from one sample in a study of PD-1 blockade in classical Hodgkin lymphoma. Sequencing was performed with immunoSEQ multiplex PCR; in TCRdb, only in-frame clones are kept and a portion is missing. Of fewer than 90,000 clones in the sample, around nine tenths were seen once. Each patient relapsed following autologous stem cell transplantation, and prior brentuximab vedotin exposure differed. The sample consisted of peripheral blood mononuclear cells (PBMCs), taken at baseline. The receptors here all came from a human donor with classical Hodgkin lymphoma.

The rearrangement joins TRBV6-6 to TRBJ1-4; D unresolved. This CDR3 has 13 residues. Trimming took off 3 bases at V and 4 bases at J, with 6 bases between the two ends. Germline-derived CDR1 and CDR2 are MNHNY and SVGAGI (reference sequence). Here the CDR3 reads CASSYQDNEKLFF. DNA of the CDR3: TGTGCCAGCAGTTATCAGGATAATGAAAAACTGTTTTTT.

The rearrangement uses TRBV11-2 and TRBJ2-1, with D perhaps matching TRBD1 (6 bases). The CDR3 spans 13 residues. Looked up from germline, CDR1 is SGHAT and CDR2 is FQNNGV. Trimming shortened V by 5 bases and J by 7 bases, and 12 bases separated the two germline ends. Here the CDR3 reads CASSPDSYNEQFF. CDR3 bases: TGTGCCAGCAGCCCGGACAGTTATAATGAGCAGTTCTTC.

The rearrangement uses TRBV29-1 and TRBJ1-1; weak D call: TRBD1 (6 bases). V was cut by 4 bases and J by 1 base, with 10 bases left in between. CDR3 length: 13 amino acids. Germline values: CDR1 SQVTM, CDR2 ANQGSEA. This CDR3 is CSVAGTRNTEAFF. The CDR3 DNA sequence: TGCAGCGTTGCCGGGACAAGGAACACTGAAGCTTTCTTT.

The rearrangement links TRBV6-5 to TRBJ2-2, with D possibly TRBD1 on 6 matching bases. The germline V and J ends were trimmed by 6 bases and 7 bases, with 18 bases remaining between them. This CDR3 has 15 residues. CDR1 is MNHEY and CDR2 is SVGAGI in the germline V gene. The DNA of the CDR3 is TGTGCCAGCAGGTTGGCACAGGGTAGTATCGGGGAGCTGTTTTTT. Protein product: CASRLAQGSIGELFF.

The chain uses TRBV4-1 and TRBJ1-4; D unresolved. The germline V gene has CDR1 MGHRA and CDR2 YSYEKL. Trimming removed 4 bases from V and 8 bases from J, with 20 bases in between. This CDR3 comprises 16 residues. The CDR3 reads CASSRPAGGRFEKLFF. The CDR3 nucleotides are TGCGCCAGCAGCCGCCCAGCGGGCGGACGGTTCGAAAAACTGTTTTTT.

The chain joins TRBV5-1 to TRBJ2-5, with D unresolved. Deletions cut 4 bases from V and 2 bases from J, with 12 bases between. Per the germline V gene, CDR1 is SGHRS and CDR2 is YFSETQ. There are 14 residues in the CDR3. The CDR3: CASSQGSRQETQYF. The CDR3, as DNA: TGCGCCAGCAGCCAAGGTAGTAGGCAAGAGACCCAGTACTTC.

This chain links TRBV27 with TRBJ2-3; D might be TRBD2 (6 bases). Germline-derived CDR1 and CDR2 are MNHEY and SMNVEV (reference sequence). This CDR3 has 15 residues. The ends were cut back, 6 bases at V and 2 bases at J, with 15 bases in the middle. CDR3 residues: CASREEGQPTDTQYF. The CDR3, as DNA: TGTGCCAGCAGGGAGGAGGGGCAGCCCACAGATACGCAGTATTTT.

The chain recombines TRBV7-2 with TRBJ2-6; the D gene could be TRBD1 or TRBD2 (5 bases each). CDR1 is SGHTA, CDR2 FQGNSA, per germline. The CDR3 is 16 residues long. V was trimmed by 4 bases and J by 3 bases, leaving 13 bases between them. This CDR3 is CASSSALGGGANVLTF. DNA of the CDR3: TGTGCCAGCAGCTCGGCTCTTGGGGGTGGGGCCAACGTCCTGACTTTC. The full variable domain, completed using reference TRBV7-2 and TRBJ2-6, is GAGVSQSPSNKVTEKGKDVELRCDPISGHTALYWYRQSLGQGLEFLIYFQGNSAPDKSGLPSDRFSAERTGGSVSTLTIQRTQQEDSAVYLCASSSALGGGANVLTFGAGSRLTVL.

CDR3 sequence reads: CASSDRWRHLDTDTQYF. In DNA, the CDR3 is TGTGCCAGCAGTGACCGTTGGAGACACCTAGACACAGATACGCAGTATTTT. The chain carries TRBV6-4 and TRBJ2-3; no definite D call. Trimming shortened V by 2 bases and J by 2 bases, and 17 bases separated the two germline ends. The CDR3 runs 17 residues. The germline gives CDR1 MRHNA, CDR2 SNTAGT.

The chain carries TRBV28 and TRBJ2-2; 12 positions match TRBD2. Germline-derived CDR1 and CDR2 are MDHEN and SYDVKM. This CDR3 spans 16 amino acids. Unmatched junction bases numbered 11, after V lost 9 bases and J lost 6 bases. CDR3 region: CASSSWTSGKAGELFF. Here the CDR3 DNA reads TGTGCCAGTAGTAGTTGGACTAGCGGGAAGGCCGGGGAGCTGTTTTTT.

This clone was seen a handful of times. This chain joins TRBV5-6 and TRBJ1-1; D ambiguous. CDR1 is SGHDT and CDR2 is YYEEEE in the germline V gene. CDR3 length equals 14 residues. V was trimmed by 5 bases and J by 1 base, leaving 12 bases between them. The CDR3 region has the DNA TGTGCCAGCAGTTATTGGGCGGGGAACACTGAAGCTTTCTTT. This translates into CASSYWAGNTEAFF. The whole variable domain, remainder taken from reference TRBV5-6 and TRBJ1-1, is DAGVTQSPTHLIKTRGQQVTLRCSPKSGHDTVSWYQQALGQGPQFIFQYYEEEERQRGNFPDRFSGHQFPNYSSELNVNALLLGDSALYLCASSYWAGNTEAFFGQGTRLTVV.

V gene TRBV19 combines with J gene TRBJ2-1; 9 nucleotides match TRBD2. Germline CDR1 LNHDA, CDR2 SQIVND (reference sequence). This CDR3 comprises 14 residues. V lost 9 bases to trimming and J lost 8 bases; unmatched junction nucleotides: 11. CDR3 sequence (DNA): TGTGCCAGGGGCCCATTAGCGGGAGCCTATGAGCAGTTCTTC. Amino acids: CARGPLAGAYEQFF.

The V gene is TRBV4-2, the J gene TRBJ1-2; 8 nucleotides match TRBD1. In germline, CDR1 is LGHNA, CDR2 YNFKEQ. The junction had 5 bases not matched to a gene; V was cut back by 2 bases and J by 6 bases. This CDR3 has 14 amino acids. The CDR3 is CASSQLDRDHGYTF. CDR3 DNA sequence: TGTGCCAGCAGCCAATTGGACAGGGACCATGGCTACACCTTC.